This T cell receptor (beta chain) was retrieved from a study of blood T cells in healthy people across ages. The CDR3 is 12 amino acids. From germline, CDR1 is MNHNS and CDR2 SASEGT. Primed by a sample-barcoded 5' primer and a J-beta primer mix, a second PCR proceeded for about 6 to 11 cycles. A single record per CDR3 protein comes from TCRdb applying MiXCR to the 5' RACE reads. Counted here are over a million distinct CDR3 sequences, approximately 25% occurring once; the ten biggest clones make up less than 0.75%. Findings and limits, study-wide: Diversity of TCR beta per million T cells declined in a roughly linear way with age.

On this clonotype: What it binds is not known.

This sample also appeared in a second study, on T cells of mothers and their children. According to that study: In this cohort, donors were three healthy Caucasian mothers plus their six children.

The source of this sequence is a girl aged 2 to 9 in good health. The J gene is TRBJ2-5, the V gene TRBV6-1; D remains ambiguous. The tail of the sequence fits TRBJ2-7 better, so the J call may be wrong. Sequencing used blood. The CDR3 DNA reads TGTGCCAGCAGTGCCTCCCACTACGAGCAGTACTTC. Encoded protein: CASSASHYEQYF.